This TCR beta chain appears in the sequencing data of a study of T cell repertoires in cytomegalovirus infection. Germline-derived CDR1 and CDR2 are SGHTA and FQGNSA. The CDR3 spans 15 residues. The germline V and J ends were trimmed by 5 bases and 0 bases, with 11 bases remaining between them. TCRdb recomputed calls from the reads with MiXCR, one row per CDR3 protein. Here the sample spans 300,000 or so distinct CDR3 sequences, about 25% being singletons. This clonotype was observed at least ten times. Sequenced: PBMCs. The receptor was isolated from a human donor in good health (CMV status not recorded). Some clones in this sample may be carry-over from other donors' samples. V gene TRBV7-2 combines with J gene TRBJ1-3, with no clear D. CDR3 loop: CASSPSVSSGNTIYF. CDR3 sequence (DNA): TGTGCCAGCAGCCCCTCAGTGAGCTCTGGAAACACCATATATTTT.